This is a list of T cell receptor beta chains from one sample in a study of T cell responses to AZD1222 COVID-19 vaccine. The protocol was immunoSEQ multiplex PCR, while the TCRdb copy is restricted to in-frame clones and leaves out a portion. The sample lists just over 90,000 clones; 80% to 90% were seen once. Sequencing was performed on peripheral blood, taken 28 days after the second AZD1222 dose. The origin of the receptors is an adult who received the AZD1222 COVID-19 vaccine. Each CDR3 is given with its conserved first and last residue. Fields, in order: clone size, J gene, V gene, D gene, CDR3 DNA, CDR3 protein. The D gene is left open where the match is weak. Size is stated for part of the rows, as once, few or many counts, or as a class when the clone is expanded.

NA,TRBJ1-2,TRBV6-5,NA,TGTGCCAGCAGCTCGATCGACGGGTACTATGGCTACACCTTC,CASSSIDGYYGYTF
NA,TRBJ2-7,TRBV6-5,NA,TGTGCCAGCAGTTATTCGGTGGGCGGGGTTACCTACGAGCAGTACTTC,CASSYSVGGVTYEQYF
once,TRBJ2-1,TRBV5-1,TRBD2,TGCGCCAGCAGCTTGGGTAGCGGGAGGATCTACAATGAGCAGTTCTTC,CASSLGSGRIYNEQFF
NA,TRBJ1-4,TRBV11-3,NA,TGTGCCAGCAGCTGCCCCGGGCATACAACTAATGAAAAACTGTTTTTT,CASSCPGHTTNEKLFF
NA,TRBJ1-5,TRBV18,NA,TGTGCCAGCTCACCCCCTGGGATTAGCAATCAGCCCCAGCATTTT,CASSPPGISNQPQHF
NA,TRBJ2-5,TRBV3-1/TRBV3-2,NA,TGTGCCAGCAGCCCCCGGGACCGCGGAACCCAGTACTTC,CASSPRDRGTQYF
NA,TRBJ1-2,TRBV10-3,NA,TGTGCCATCAGGAACAGCAGGACAGACACTAACTATGGCTACACCTTC,CAIRNSRTDTNYGYTF
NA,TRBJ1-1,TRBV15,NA,TGTGCCACCAGCAGTAGGGCGGAAGCTTTCTTT,CATSSRAEAFF
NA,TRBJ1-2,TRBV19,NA,TGTGCCAGTAGTATAGGGGGAAGGAACAGCCTATCCCTCTATGGCTACACCTTC,CASSIGGRNSLSLYGYTF
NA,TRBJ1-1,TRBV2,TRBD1,TGTGCCAGCACCTTGGACAGGGCGAGAGGGAACACTGAAGCTTTCTTT,CASTLDRARGNTEAFF
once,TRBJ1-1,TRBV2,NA,TGTGCCAGCGGGCTGGGCATTTCGATGGGCACTGAAGCTTTCTTT,CASGLGISMGTEAFF
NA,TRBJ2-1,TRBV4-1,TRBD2,TGCGCCAGCAGCCAAGAATTCGCGGGAGGCACCTACAATGAGCAGTTCTTC,CASSQEFAGGTYNEQFF
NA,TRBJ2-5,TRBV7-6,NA,TGTGCCAGCAGCTTAAACGGGGCGGGACAGGAGACCCAGTACTTC,CASSLNGAGQETQYF
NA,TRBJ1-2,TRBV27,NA,TGTGCCAGCAGTTTTCACACAGAACTAGTAAACTATGGCTACACCTTC,CASSFHTELVNYGYTF
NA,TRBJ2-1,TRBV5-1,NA,TGCGCCAGCAGCACATTTGGGGACGGGACTTACAATGAGCAGTTCTTC,CASSTFGDGTYNEQFF
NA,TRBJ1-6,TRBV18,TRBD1,TGTGCCAGCTCACCGGACAGGGTCTCACCCCTCCACTTT,CASSPDRVSPLHF
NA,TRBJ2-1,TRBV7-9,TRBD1,TGTGCCAGCAGCTCCGACAGGGGTTCCAATGAGCAGTTCTTC,CASSSDRGSNEQFF
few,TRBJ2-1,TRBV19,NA,TGTGCCAGTAGTCCACGGGGGCGAATGAATGAGCAGTTCTTC,CASSPRGRMNEQFF
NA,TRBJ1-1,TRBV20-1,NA,TGCAGTGCTAGGGGGACTGAAGCTTTCTTT,CSARGTEAFF
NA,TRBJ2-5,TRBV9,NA,TGTGCCAGCAGCTCCACGAGCGGGTCCCAAGAGACCCAGTACTTC,CASSSTSGSQETQYF
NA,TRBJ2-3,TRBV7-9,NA,TGTGCCAGCAGCTTAGGGACTCTCATTCATGGGACCGAGCAGTATTTT,CASSLGTLIHGTEQYF
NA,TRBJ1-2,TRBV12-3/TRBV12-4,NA,TGTGCCAGCAGTTTGTACCTCACCTATGGCTACACCTTC,CASSLYLTYGYTF
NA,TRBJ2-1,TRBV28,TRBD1,TGTGCCAGCAGTTTAACCGGGACAGGGGGTGAGCAGTTCTTC,CASSLTGTGGEQFF
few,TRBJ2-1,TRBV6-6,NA,TGTGCCAGCAGCCCCGAGGTAGCGGTCTTCTTC,CASSPEVAVFF
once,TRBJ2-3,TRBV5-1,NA,TGCGCCAGCAGCTTGGCCGGGGGAGATACGCAGTATTTT,CASSLAGGDTQYF
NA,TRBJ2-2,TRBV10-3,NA,TGTGCCATCAGTGAGTCGGTACAGGTCCCCGGGGAGCTGTTTTTT,CAISESVQVPGELFF
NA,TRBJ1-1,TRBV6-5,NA,TGTGCCAGCAGTTACGGGTTTAGGGGAGGGACCACTAAAGCTTTCTTT,CASSYGFRGGTTKAFF
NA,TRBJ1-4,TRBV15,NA,TGTGCCACCAGCGGATACGGGGGGGCTAATGAAAAACTGTTTTTT,CATSGYGGANEKLFF
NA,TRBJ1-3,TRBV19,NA,TGTGCCACCCGAAGGCGTAATGGAAACACCATATATTTT,CATRRRNGNTIYF
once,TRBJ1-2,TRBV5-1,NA,TGCGCCAGCAGCTTACAGGGTACTAACTATGGCTACACCTTC,CASSLQGTNYGYTF
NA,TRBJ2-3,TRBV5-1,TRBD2,TGCGCCAGCAGTTTGGGGGCGGGAGGCTGGACAGATACGCAGTATTTT,CASSLGAGGWTDTQYF
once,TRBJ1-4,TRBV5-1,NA,TGCGCCAGCGGTACCGGGTCCCCAAATGAAAAACTGTTTTTT,CASGTGSPNEKLFF
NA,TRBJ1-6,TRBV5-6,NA,TGTGCCAGCAGCGGATCCGGGTCCCCCTATTCACCCCTCCACTTT,CASSGSGSPYSPLHF
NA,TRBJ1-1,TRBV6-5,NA,TGTGCCAGCAGAAAAGACACTGAAGCTTTCTTT,CASRKDTEAFF
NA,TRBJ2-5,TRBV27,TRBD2,TGTGCCAGCAGTGTATACGGGGGGGGATTTTGGACCCAGTACTTC,CASSVYGGGFWTQYF
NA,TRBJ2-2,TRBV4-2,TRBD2,TGTGCCAGCAGCCGCGGGACTAGCGGGGGTCGGGACACCGGGGAGCTGTTTTTT,CASSRGTSGGRDTGELFF
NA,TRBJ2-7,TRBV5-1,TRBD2,TGCGCCAGCAGTCGAGCGGGAGTCGACGAGCAGTACTTC,CASSRAGVDEQYF
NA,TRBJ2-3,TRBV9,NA,TGTGCCAGCAGCGTAGGGGGCCGGGTTGGGGATACGCAGTATTTT,CASSVGGRVGDTQYF
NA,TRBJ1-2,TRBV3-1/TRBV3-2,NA,TGTGCCAGCAGCCAAAGGGGGGGGAGCGATGGCTACACCTTC,CASSQRGGSDGYTF
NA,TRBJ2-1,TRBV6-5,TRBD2,TGTGCCAGCAGTTTTAGCGGGGGGGCCGATGAGCAGTTCTTC,CASSFSGGADEQFF
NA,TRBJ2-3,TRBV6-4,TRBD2,TGTGCCAGCAGTGAGTTGGGGACTAGCGCCACAGATACGCAGTATTTT,CASSELGTSATDTQYF
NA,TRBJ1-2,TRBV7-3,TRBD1,TGTGCCAGCAGCTTAAAAGGCGACAGGGACTATGGCTACACCTTC,CASSLKGDRDYGYTF
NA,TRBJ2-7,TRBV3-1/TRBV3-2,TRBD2,TGTGCCAGCAGCTTAGGGACTAGCGGCTACGAGCAGTACTTC,CASSLGTSGYEQYF
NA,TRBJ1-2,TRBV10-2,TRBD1,TGCGCCAGCAAATACACTGGACAGGGGGATGGCTACACCTTC,CASKYTGQGDGYTF
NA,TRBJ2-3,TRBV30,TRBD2,TGTGCCTGGAATCGACTAGCGGGAGCTGCGGATACGCAGTATTTT,CAWNRLAGAADTQYF
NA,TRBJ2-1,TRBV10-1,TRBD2,TGCGCCAGCAGTCCTAGCGGGAGGGGGAGTGAGCAGTTCTTC,CASSPSGRGSEQFF
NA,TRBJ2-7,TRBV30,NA,TGTGCCTGGAGTGCTGTTGTGCCTTACGAGCAGTACTTC,CAWSAVVPYEQYF
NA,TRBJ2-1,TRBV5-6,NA,TGTGCCAGCAGCTTGGCCGGCAGGGGCAATGAGCAGTTCTTC,CASSLAGRGNEQFF
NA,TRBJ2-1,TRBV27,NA,TGTGCCAGCAGCCTTAGCGGAGGCCTGGATGAGCAGTTCTTC,CASSLSGGLDEQFF
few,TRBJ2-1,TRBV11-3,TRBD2,TGTGCCAGCAGCCAACTAGCGGGAGGGTTCGATGAGCAGTTCTTC,CASSQLAGGFDEQFF
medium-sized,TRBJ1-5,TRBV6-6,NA,TGTGCCAGCTTCCCTCACGGGGGTCAGCCCCAGCATTTT,CASFPHGGQPQHF
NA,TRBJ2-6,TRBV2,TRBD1,TGTGCCAGCGACGACAGGGACTCTGGGGCCAACGTCCTGACTTTC,CASDDRDSGANVLTF